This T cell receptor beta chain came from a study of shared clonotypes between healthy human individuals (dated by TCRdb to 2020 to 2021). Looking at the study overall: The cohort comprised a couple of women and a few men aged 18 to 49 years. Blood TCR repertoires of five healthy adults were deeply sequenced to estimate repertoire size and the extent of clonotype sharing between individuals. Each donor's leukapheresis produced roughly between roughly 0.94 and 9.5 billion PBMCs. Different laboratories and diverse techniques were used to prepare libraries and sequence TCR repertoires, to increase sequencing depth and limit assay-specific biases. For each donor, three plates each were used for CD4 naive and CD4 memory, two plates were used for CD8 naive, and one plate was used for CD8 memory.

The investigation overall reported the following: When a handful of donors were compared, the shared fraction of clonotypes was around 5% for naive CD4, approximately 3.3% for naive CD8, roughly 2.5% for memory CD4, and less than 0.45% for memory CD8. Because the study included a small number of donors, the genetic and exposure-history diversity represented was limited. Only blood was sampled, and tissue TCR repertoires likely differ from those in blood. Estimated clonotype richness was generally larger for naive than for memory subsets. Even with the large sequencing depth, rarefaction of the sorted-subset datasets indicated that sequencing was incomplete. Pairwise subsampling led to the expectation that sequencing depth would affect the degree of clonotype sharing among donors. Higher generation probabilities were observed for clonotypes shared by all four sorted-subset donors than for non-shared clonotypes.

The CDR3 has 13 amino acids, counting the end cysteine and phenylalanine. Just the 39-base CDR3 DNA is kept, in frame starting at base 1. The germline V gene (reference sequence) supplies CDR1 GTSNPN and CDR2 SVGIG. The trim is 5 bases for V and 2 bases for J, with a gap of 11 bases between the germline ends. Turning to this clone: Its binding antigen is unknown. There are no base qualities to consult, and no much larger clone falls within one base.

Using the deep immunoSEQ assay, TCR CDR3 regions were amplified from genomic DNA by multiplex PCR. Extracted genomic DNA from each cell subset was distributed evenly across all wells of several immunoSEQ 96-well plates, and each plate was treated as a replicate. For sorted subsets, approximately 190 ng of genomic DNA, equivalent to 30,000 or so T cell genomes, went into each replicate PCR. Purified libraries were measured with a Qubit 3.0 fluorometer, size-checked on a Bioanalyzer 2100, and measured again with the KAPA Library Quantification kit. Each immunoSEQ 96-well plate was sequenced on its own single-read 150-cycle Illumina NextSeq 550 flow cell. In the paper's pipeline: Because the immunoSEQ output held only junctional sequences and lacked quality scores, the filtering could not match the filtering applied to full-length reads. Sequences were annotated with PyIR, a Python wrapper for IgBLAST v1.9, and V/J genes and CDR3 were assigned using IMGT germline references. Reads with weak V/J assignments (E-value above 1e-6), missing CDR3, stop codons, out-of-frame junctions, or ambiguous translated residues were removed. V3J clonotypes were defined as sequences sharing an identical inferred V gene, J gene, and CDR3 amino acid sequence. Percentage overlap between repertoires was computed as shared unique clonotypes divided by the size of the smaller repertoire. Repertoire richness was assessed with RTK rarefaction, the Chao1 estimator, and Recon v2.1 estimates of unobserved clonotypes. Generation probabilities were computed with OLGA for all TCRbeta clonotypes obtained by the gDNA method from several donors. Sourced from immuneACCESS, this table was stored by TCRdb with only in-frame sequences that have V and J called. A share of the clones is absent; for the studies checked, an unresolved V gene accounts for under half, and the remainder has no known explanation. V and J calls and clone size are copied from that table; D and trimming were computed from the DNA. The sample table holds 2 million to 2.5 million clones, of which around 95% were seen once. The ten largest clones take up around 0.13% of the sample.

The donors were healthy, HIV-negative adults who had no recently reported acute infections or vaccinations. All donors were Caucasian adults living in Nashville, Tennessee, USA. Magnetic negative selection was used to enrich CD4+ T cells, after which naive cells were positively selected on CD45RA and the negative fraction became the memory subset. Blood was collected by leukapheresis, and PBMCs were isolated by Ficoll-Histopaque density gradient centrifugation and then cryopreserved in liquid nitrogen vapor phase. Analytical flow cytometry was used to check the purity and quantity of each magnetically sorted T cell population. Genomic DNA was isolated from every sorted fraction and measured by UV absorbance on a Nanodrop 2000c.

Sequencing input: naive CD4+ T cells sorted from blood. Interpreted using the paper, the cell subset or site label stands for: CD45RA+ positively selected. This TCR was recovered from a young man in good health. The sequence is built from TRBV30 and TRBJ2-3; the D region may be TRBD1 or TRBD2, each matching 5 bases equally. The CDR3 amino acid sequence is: CAWDPGTTDTQYF. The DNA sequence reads TGTGCCTGGGACCCCGGGACCACAGATACGCAGTATTTT.